Sequencing of this T cell receptor (beta chain) was carried out in a study of T-cell reconstitution after alpha-beta-depleted transplantation in children. Germline CDR1 MGHRA, CDR2 YSYEKL. This CDR3 has 19 amino acids. The trim removed 4 bases at V and 2 bases at J, leaving 12 bases unmatched. Unique molecular identifiers tagged the TCRbeta library. MiXCR was run by TCRdb on the PCR reads, yielding one entry per CDR3 protein. This sample has more than 200,000 distinct CDR3 sequences, with 9.7% found just once. This clonotype was recorded at least ten times. The receptor was derived from a human donor who donated a stem cell graft to a child with SCID. The chain recombines TRBV4-1 with TRBJ2-3, with 13 nucleotides matching TRBD2. This sample comprised PBMCs from the stem cell graft donor, obtained from the stem cell graft. The CDR3: CASSPAPGLAGASTDTQYF. In nucleotides, the CDR3 is TGCGCCAGCAGCCCAGCCCCCGGACTAGCGGGGGCCTCCACAGATACGCAGTATTTT.